This T cell receptor (beta chain) originates from a study of human thymus T cells. Whole-study results and caveats: A high degree of thymic repertoire overlap among unrelated individuals was reported in related research.

Thymus pieces cut out during corrective heart surgery were the tissue that was used. Concerning this clone itself: Antigen: not known.

Produced via immunoSEQ multiplex PCR; TCRdb's table is partial and in-frame only. The sample contains 100,000 to 150,000 clones, just under 95% of which appear only once. The CDR3 has 16 residues. V gave up 1 base and J gave up 1 base, with 14 bases separating them. Germline CDR1 reads LNHNV; CDR2 reads YYDKDF (reference sequence). The genes are TRBV15 and TRBJ2-7; D is uncertain. Sequenced input: thymus tissue. This receptor was taken from a boy in the first two years of life with a congenital heart defect but otherwise immunologically healthy. The DNA for the CDR3 is TGTGCCACCAGCAGAGTGCAGGAAGGTTTTTCCTACGAGCAGTACTTC. Translating it yields CATSRVQEGFSYEQYF.